The T cell receptor beta chain described here comes from a study of cytomegalovirus exposure and HLA in healthy donors. The overall study: In a previous analysis, about 100 million unique TCR beta sequences were found from 150 million to 200 million T cells.

The study ran its PCR with 60 Vbeta and 13 Jbeta primers. Sequencing was performed with immunoSEQ multiplex PCR; in TCRdb, only in-frame clones are kept and a portion is missing. Found here are 110,000 to 150,000 clones, 78% of them singletons; the top ten hold around 3.2%. The length of the CDR3 is 14 residues. Germline V gene data show CDR1 as SNHLY and CDR2 as FYNNEI. Trimming removed 7 bases from V and 8 bases from J, with 17 bases in between. The TCR comes from a female donor in good health and CMV-seronegative. The chain links TRBV2 to TRBJ1-4; TRBD1 is a possible D gene (5 bases). The material sequenced was PBMCs. CDR3 sequence (DNA): TGTGCCAGCAACGGTATAGGGGTTGGGGAAAAACTGTTTTTT. Amino acids: CASNGIGVGEKLFF.